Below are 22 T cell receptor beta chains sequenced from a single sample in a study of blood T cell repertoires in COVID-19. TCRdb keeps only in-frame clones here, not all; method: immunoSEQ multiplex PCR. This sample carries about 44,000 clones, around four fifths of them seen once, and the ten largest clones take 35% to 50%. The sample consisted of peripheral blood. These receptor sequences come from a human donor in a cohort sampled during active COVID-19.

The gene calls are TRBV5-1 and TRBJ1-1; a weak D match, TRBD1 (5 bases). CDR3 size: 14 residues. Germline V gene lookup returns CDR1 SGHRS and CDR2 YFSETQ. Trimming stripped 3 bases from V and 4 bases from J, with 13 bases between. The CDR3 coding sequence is TGCGCCAGCAGCTCGAGACAGACCTTCACTGAAGCTTTCTTT. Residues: CASSSRQTFTEAFF. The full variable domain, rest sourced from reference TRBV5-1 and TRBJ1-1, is KAGVTQTPRYLIKTRGQQVTLSCSPISGHRSVSWYQQTPGQGLQFLFEYFSETQRNKGNFPGRFSGRQFSNSRSEMNVSTLELGDSALYLCASSSRQTFTEAFFGQGTRLTVV.

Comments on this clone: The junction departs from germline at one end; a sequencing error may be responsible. This CDR3 reads CASSTGEREQF. As DNA, the CDR3 is TGTGCCAGCAGTACGGGGGAACGGGAACAGTTC. The chain has TRBV6-2 or TRBV6-3 and TRBJ2-7, with D tentatively TRBD2 (6 bases). The CDR3 runs 11 residues. Germline-derived CDR1 and CDR2 are MNHEY and SVGEGT.

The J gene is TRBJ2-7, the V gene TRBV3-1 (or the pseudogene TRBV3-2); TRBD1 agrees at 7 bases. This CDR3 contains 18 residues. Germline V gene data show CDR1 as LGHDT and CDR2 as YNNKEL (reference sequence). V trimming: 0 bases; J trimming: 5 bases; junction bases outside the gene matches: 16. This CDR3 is CASSQENKYRQGDHEQYF. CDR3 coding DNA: TGTGCCAGCAGCCAAGAGAATAAGTATAGGCAGGGGGACCACGAGCAGTACTTC.

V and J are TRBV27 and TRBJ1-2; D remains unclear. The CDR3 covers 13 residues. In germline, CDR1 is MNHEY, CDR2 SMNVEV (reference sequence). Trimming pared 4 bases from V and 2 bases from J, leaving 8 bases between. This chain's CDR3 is CASSSQENYGYTF. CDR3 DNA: TGTGCCAGCAGTTCCCAGGAAAACTATGGCTACACCTTC.

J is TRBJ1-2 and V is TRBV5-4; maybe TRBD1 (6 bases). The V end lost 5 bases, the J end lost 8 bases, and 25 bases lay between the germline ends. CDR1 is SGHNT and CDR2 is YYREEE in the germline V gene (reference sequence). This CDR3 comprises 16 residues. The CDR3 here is CASRPFWGGGSRGYTF. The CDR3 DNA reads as TGTGCCAGCAGACCATTTTGGGGGGGCGGCTCTAGGGGCTACACCTTC. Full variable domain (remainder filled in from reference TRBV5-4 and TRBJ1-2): ETGVTQSPTHLIKTRGQQVTLRCSSQSGHNTVSWYQQALGQGPQFIFQYYREEENGRGNFPPRFSGLQFPNYSSELNVNALELDDSALYLCASRPFWGGGSRGYTFGSGTRLTVV.

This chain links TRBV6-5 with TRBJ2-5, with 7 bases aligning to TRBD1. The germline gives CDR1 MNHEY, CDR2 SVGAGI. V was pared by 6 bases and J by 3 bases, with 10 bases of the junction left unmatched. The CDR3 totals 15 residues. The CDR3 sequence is CASRPHLDREETQYF. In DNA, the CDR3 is TGTGCCAGCAGGCCGCATCTCGACAGGGAAGAGACCCAGTACTTC.

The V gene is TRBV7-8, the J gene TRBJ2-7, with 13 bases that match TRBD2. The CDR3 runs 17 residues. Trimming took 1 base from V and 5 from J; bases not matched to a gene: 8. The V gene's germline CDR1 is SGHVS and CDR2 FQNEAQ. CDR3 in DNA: TGTGCCAGCAGCTTAGATTCTTTCGGACTAGCGGGGGACGAGCAGTACGTC. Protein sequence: CASSLDSFGLAGDEQYV.

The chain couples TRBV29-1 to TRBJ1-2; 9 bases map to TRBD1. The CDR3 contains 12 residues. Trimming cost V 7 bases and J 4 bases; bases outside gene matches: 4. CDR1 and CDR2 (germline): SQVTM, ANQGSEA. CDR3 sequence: CSGVTGGYGYTF. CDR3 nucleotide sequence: TGCAGCGGGGTGACAGGGGGCTATGGCTACACCTTC. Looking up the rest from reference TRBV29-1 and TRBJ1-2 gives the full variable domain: SAVISQKPSRDICQRGTSLTIQCQVDSQVTMMFWYRQQPGQSLTLIATANQGSEATYESGFVIDKFPISRPNLTFSTLTVSNMSPEDSSIYLCSGVTGGYGYTFGSGTRLTVV.

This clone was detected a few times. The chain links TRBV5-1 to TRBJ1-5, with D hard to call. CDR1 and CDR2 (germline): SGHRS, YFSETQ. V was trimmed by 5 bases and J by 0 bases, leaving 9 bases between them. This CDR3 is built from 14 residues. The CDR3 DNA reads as TGCGCCAGCAGACTAGACATTAGCAATCAGCCCCAGCATTTT. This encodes CASRLDISNQPQHF.

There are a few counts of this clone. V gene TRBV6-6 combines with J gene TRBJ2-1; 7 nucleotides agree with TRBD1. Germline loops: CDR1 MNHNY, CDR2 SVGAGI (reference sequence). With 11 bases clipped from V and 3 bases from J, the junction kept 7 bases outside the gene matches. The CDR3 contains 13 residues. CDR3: CAAGDSRYNEQFF. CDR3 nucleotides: TGTGCCGCAGGGGACAGTCGCTACAATGAGCAGTTCTTC.

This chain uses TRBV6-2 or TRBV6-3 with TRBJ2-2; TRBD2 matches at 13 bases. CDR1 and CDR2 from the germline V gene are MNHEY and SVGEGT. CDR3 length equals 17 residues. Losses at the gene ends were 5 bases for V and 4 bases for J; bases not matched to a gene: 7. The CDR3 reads CASSPTRTSGGTGELFF. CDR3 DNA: TGTGCCAGCAGTCCCACCAGGACTAGCGGGGGCACCGGGGAGCTGTTTTTT.

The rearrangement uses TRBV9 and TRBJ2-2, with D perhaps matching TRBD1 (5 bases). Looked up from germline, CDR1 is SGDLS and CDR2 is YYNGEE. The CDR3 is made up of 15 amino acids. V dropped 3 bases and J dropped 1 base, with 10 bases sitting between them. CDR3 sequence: CASSARQKNTGELFF. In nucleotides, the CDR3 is TGTGCCAGCAGCGCCAGACAGAAGAACACCGGGGAGCTGTTTTTT.

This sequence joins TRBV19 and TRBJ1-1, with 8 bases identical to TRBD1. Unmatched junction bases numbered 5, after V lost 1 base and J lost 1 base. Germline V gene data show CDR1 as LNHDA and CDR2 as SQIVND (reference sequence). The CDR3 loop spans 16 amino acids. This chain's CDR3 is CASSIVGTGENTEAFF. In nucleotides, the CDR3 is TGTGCCAGTAGTATAGTGGGGACAGGAGAGAACACTGAAGCTTTCTTT. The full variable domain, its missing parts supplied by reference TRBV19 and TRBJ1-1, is DGGITQSPKYLFRKEGQNVTLSCEQNLNHDAMYWYRQDPGQGLRLIYYSQIVNDFQKGDIAEGYSVSREKKESFPLTVTSAQKNPTAFYLCASSIVGTGENTEAFFGQGTRLTVV.

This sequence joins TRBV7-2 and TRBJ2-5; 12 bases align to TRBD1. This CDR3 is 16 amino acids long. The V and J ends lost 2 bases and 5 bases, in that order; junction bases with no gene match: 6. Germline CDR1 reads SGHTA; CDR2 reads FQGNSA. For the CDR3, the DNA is TGTGCCAGCAGCTTATCTGGGACAGGGGGCTACGAGACCCAGTACTTC. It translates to CASSLSGTGGYETQYF.

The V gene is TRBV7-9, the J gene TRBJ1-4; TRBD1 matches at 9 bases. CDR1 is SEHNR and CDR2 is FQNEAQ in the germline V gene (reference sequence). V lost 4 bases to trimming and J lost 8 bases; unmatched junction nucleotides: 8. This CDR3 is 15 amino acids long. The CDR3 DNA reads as TGTGCCAGCAGCTCACAGGGGGCGCTAAGAGAAAAACTGTTTTTT. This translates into CASSSQGALREKLFF.

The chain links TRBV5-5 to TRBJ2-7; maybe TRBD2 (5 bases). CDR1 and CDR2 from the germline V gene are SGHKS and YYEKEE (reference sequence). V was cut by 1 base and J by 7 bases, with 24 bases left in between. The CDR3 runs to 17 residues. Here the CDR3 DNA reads TGTGCCAGCAGCTTGTCCCTCCGGGGTCGACAAGAAGTTGAGCAGTACGTC. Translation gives CASSLSLRGRQEVEQYV.

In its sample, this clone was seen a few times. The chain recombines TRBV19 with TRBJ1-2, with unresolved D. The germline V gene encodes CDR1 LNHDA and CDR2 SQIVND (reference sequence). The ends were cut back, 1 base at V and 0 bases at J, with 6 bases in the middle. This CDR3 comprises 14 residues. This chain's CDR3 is CASSIVPANYGYTF. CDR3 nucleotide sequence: TGTGCCAGTAGTATAGTACCAGCTAACTATGGCTACACCTTC.

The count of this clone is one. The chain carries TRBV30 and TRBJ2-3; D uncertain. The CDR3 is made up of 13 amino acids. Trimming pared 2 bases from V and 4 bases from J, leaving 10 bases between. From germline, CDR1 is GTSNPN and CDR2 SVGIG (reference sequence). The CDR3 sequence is CAWSIFVADTQYF. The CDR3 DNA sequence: TGTGCCTGGAGTATATTCGTCGCAGATACGCAGTATTTT.

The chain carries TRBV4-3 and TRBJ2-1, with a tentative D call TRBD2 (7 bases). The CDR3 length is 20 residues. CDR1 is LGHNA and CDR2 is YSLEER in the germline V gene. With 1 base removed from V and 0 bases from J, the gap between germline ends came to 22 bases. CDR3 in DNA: TGCGCCAGCAGCCAAGTGGCGGGCGGGGGCCTCTCGTCCTCCTACAATGAGCAGTTCTTC. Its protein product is CASSQVAGGGLSSSYNEQFF.

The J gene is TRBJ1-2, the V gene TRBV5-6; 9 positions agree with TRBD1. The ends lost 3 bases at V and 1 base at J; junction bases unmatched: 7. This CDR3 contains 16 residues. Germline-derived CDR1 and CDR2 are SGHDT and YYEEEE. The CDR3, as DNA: TGTGCCAGCAGCTCGGGGACAGGGAGAGGTAACTATGGCTACACCTTC. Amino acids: CASSSGTGRGNYGYTF.

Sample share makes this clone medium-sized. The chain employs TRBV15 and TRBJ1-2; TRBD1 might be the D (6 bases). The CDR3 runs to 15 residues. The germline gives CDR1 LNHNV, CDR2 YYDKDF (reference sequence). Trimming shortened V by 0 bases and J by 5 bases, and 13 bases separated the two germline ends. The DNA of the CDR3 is TGTGCCACCAGCAGAGATCTGGGGGCTAGATATGGCTACACCTTC. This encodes CATSRDLGARYGYTF.

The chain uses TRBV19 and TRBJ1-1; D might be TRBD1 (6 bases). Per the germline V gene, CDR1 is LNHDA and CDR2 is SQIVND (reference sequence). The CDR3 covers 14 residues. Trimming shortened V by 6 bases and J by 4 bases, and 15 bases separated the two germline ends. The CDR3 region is CASRTGGLGTEAFF. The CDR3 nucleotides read TGTGCCAGTAGGACGGGGGGCCTCGGCACTGAAGCTTTCTTT.